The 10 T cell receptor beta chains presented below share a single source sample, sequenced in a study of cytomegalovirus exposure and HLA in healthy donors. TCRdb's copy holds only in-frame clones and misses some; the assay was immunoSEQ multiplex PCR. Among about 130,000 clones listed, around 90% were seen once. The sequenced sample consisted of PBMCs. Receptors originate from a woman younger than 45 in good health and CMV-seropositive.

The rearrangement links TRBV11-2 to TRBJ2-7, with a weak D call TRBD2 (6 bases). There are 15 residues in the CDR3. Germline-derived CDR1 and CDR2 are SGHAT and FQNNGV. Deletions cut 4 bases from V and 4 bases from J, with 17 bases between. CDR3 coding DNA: TGTGCCAGCAGCTATGGGACTGGACGAGGTTACGAGCAGTACTTC. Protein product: CASSYGTGRGYEQYF.

CDR3 coding DNA: TGTGCCAGCAGTCCAACAGGGGGTGGGGAGACCCAGTACTTC. Protein product: CASSPTGGGETQYF. The rearrangement joins TRBV11-2 to TRBJ2-5, with 8 bases that match TRBD1. The V segment lost 6 bases and the J segment 5 bases; nucleotides outside the gene matches: 8. CDR1 is SGHAT, CDR2 FQNNGV, per germline. The CDR3 consists of 14 residues.

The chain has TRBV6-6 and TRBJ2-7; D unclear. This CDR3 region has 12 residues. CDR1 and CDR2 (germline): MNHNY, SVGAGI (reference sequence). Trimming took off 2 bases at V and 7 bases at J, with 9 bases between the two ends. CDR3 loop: CASSYPAREQYF. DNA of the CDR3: TGTGCCAGCAGTTACCCGGCGAGGGAGCAGTACTTC.

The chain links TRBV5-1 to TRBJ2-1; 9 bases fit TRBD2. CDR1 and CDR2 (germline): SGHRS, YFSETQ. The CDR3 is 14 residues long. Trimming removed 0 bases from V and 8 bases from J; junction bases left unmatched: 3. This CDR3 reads CASSLAPSGDEQFF. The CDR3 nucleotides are TGCGCCAGCAGCTTGGCCCCTAGCGGGGATGAGCAGTTCTTC. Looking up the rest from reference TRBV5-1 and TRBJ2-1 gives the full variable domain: KAGVTQTPRYLIKTRGQQVTLSCSPISGHRSVSWYQQTPGQGLQFLFEYFSETQRNKGNFPGRFSGRQFSNSRSEMNVSTLELGDSALYLCASSLAPSGDEQFFGPGTRLTVL.

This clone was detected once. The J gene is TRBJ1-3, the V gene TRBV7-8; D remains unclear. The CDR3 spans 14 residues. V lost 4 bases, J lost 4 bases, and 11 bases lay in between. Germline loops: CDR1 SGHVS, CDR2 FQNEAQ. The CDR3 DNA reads TGTGCCAGCAGCTGGACCCGGGGAGGAAACACCATATATTTT. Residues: CASSWTRGGNTIYF.

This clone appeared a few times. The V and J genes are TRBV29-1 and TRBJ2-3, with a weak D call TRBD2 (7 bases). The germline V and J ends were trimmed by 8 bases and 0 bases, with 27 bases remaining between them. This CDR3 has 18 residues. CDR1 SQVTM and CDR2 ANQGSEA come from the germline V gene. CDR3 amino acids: CSFALGGQSSTSTDTQYF. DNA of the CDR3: TGCAGCTTTGCCCTGGGGGGGCAAAGCAGCACTAGCACAGATACGCAGTATTTT.

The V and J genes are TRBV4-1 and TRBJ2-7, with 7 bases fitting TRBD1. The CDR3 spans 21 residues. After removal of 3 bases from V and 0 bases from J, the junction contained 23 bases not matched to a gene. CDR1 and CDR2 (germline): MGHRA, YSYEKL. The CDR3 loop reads CASSHVLLQGYRNRGSYEQYF. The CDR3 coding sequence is TGCGCCAGCAGCCACGTTCTCCTACAGGGGTATAGAAATCGGGGCTCCTACGAGCAGTACTTC.

For the CDR3, the DNA is TGTGCCAGCAGTGAAGGTCTCCTCCCCTACGAGCAGTACTTC. Translation gives CASSEGLLPYEQYF. The chain joins TRBV6-1 to TRBJ2-7, with D unclear. Between the trimmed V and J ends, which lost 1 base and 2 bases, there was a span of 9 bases. Germline assignment: CDR1 MNHNS and CDR2 SASEGT. The CDR3 loop spans 14 amino acids.

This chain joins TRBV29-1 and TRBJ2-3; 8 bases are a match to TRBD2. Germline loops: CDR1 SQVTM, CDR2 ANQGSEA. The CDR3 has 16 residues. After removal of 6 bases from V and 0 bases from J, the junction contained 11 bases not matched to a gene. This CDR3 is CSVSPVSGISTDTQYF. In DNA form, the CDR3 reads TGCAGCGTAAGTCCTGTTAGCGGGATTAGCACAGATACGCAGTATTTT.

CDR3 nucleotides: TGTGCCAGCAGGGGAGGGTGGGGAAAGAACACTGAAGCTTTCTTT. This encodes CASRGGWGKNTEAFF. This sequence joins TRBV9 and TRBJ1-1; D not resolved. The CDR3 has 15 residues. Germline lookup yields CDR1 SGDLS and CDR2 YYNGEE. Trimming took off 5 bases at V and 1 base at J, with 15 bases between the two ends.